This TCR beta chain emerged from a study of Graves' ophthalmopathy and Graves' hyperthyroidism. Broader study findings: Classification of ophthalmopathy versus stable hyperthyroidism by a 13-signature model yielded around 88% sensitivity and 65% to 83% specificity.

Transcripts of RNA were the source for amplifying TCR beta CDR3 regions. First-round RT-PCR with HTBI primers preceded a second-round multiplex PCR. TCRdb called the multiplex PCR reads again in MiXCR, with one record for every CDR3 protein. The table shows hundreds of thousands of distinct CDR3 sequences, with roughly an eighth occurring only once. Details on this clonotype: Antigen: not known.

Ophthalmopathy was moderately-to-severely active, CAS at least 3, NOSPECS at least 4, lasting under 3 months. The CDR3 has 14 amino acids. The V and J ends lost 6 bases and 7 bases respectively, with 16 bases between them. Sequencing input: blood. The J gene is TRBJ1-5, the V gene TRBV12-3 or TRBV12-4; a possible D gene is TRBD1 (6 bases). The TCR comes from a woman between 25 and 40 years old with Graves' ophthalmopathy. The CDR3 spells CASSPTGQGQPQHF. The CDR3 DNA is TGTGCCAGCAGCCCTACAGGGCAGGGCCAGCCCCAGCATTTT.